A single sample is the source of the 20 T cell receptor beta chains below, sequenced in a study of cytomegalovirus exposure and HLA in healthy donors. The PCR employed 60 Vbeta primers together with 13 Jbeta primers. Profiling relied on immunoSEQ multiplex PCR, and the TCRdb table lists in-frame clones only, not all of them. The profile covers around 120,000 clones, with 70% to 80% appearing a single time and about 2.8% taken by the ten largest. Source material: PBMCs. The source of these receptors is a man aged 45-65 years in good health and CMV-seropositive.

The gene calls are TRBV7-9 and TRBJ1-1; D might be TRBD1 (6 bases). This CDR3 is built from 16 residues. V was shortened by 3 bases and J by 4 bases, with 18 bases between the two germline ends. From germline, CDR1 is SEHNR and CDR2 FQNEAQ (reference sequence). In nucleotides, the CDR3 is TGTGCCAGCAGCTTGAAAACCTCAGGGGTTAGCACTGAAGCTTTCTTT. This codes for CASSLKTSGVSTEAFF.

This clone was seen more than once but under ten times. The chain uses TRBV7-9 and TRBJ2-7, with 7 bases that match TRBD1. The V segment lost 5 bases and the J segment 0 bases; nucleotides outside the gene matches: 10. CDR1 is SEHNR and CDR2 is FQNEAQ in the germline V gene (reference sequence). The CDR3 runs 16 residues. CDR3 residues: CASSPQGGTYSYEQYF. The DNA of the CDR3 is TGTGCCAGCAGCCCCCAAGGGGGCACTTACTCCTACGAGCAGTACTTC.

CDR3 in DNA: TGTGCCAGCAGTTTAGTAGGGGGCTATGGCTACACCTTC. This sequence encodes CASSLVGGYGYTF. The V call is TRBV27, the J call TRBJ1-2; possibly TRBD1 for D (6 bases). Trimming left V 2 bases short and J 4 bases short, with 8 bases between. Germline values: CDR1 MNHEY, CDR2 SMNVEV (reference sequence). CDR3 length: 13 residues.

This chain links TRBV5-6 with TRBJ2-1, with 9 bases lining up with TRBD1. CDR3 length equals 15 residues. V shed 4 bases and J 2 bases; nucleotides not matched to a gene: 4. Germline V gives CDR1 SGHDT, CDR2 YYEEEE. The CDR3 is CASSGQGTTYNEQFF. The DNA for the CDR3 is TGTGCCAGCAGCGGACAGGGGACAACCTACAATGAGCAGTTCTTC.

For the CDR3, the DNA is TGTGCCAGCAGTTCCGGGGCAACTAATGAAAAACTGTTTTTT. It yields the protein CASSSGATNEKLFF. The V gene is TRBV28, the J gene TRBJ1-4; D gene uncertain. The V end lost 4 bases, the J end lost 0 bases, and 6 bases lay between the germline ends. Germline values: CDR1 MDHEN, CDR2 SYDVKM. The CDR3 length is 14 residues.

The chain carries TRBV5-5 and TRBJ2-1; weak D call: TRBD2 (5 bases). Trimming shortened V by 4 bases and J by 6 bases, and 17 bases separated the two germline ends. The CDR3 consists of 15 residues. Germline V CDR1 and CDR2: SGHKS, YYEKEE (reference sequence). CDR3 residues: CASSPVGIEGNEQFF. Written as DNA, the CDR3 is TGTGCCAGCAGCCCTGTCGGGATTGAAGGCAATGAGCAGTTCTTC.

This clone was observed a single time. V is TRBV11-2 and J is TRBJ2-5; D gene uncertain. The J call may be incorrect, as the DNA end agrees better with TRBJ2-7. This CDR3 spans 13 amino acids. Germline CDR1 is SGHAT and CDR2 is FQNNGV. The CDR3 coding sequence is TGTGCCAGCAGCTTAGATCGCCCCTACGAGCAGTACTTC. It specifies CASSLDRPYEQYF.

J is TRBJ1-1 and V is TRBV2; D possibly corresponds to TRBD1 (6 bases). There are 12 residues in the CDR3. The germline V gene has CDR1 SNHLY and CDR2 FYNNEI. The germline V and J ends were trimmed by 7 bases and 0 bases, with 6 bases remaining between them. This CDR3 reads CASTGVNTEAFF. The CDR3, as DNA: TGTGCCAGCACAGGGGTGAACACTGAAGCTTTCTTT.

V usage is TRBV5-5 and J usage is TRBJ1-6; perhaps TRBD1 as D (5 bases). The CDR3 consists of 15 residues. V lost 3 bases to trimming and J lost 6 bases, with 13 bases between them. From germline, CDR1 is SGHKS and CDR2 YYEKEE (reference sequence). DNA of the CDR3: TGTGCCAGCAGCTCCATTGGACAACGTAATTCACCCCTCCACTTT. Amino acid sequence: CASSSIGQRNSPLHF.

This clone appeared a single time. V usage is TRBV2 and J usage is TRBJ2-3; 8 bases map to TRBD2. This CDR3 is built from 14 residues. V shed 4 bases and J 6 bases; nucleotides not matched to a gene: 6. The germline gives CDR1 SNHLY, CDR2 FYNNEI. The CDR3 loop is CASSVAGGGDTQYF. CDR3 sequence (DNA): TGTGCCAGCAGTGTGGCGGGAGGCGGTGATACGCAGTATTTT.

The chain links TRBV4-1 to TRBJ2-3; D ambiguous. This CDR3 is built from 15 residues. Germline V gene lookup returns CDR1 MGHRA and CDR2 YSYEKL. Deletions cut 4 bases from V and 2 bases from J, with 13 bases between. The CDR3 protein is CASSPTTGSTDTQYF. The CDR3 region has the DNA TGCGCCAGCAGCCCTACCACGGGTTCCACAGATACGCAGTATTTT.

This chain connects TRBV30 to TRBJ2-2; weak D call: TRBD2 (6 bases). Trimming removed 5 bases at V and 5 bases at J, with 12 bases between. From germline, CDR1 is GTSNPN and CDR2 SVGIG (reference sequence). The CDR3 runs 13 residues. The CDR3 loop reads CAWGLSRTGELFF. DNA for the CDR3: TGTGCCTGGGGACTATCAAGGACCGGGGAGCTGTTTTTT.

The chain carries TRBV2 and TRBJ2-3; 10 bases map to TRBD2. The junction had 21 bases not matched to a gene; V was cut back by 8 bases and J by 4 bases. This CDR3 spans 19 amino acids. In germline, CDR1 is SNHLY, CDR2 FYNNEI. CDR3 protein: CASCSLGLAGEGGADTQYF. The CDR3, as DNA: TGTGCCAGCTGTTCGTTGGGCCTAGCGGGAGAGGGTGGGGCAGATACGCAGTATTTT.

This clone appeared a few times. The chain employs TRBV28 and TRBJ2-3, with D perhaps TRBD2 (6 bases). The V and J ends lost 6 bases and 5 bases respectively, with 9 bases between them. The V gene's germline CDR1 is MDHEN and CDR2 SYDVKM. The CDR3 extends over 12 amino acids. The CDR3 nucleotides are TGTGCCAGCAGGGCAGCGGGAGATACGCAGTATTTT. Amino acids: CASRAAGDTQYF. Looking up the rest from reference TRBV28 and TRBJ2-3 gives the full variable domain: DVKVTQSSRYLVKRTGEKVFLECVQDMDHENMFWYRQDPGLGLRLIYFSYDVKMKEKGDIPEGYSVSREKKERFSLILESASTNQTSMYLCASRAAGDTQYFGPGTRLTVL.

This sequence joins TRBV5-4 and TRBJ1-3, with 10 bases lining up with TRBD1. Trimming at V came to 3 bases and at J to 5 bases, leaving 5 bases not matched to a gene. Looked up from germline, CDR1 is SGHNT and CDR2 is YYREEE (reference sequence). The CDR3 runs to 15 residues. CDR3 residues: CASSYDRGLRNTIYF. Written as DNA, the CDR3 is TGTGCCAGCAGCTATGACAGGGGGCTAAGAAACACCATATATTTT.

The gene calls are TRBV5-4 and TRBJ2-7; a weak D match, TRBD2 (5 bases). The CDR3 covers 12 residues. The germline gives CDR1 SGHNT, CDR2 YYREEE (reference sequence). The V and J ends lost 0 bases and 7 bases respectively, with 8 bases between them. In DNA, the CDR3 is TGTGCCAGCAGCTTGGATTCGGGGGAGCAGTACTTC. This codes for CASSLDSGEQYF. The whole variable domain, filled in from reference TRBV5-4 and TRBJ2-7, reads ETGVTQSPTHLIKTRGQQVTLRCSSQSGHNTVSWYQQALGQGPQFIFQYYREEENGRGNFPPRFSGLQFPNYSSELNVNALELDDSALYLCASSLDSGEQYFGPGTRLTVT.

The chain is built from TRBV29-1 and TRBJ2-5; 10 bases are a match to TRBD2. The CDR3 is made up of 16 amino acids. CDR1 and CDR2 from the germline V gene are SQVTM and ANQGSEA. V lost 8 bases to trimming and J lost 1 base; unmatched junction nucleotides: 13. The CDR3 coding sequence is TGCAGCCTGAGCAACCCAGCGGGAGGGATCCAAGAGACCCAGTACTTC. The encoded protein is CSLSNPAGGIQETQYF.

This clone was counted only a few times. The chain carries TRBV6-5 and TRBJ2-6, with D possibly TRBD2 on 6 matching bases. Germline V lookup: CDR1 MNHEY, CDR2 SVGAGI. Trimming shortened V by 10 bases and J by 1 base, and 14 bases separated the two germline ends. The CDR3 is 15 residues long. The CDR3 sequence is CAIKAGTSGANVLTF. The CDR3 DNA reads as TGTGCCATTAAAGCGGGCACTTCTGGGGCCAACGTCCTGACTTTC.

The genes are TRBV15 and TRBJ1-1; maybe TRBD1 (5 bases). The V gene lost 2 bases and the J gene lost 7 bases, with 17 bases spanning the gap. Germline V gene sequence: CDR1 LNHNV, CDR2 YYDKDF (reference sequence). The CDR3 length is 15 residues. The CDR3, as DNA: TGTGCCACCAGCAGAACGGGGGAGGGAGGATTTGAAGCTTTCTTT. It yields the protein CATSRTGEGGFEAFF.

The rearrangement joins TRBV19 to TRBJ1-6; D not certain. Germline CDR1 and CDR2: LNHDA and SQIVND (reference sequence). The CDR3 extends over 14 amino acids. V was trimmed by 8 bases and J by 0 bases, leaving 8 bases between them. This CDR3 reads CASSPSSYNSPLHF. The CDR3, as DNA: TGTGCCAGTTCACCGAGCTCCTATAATTCACCCCTCCACTTT.